The T cell receptor (beta chain) under discussion was sequenced for a study of CD8+ T cells in alopecia areata. Study outcomes and limitations: The study found higher clonality in lesional than normal scalp, especially in alopecia totalis/universalis. Sequencing of scalp samples also captures resident alphabeta T cells of normal skin. Although TCR sharing was seen in mice, sharing across patients was less clear, possibly for HLA-related reasons.

With 1 base removed from V and 4 bases from J, the gap between germline ends came to 10 bases. The germline V gene has CDR1 MGHDK and CDR2 SYGVNS. This CDR3 comprises 14 residues. Reverse transcribed after extraction, RNA yielded cDNA as the sequencing template. Data came from immunoSEQ multiplex PCR; TCRdb stores just in-frame clones and leaves some out. The sample contains around 100,000 clones, 45% to 60% of which appear only once. This clone has a count of ten or more. Antigen: not known. PBMCs yielded sorted CD4+ and CD8+ T cells. The receptor comes from a human donor in good health. The chain joins TRBV25-1 to TRBJ1-1; D gene uncertain. Material for sequencing was CD4+ T cells sorted from blood. CDR3 residues: CASSESRGGTEAFF. The CDR3, as DNA: TGTGCCAGCAGTGAATCCCGGGGAGGCACTGAAGCTTTCTTT.